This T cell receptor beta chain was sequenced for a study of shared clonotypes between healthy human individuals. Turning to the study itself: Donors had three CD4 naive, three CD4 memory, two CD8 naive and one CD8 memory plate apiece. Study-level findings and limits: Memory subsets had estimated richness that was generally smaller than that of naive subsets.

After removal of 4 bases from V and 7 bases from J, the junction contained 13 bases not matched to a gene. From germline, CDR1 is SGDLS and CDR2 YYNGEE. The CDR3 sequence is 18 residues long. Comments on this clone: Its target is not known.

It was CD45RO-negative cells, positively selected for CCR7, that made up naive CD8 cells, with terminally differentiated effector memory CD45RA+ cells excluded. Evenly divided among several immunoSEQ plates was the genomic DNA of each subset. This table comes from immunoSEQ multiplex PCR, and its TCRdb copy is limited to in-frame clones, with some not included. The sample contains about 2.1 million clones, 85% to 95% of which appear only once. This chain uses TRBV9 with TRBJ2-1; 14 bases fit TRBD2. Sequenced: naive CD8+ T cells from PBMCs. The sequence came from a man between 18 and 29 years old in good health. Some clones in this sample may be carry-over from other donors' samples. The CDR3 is CASSLEGLAGVDVNEQFF. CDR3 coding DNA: TGTGCCAGCAGCTTAGAGGGACTAGCGGGAGTAGATGTGAATGAGCAGTTCTTC.